This section outlines one TCR beta chain sequence together with its context. The CDR3 contains 12 residues. V shed 2 bases and J shed 0 bases, with 2 bases lying between them. Looked up from germline, CDR1 is SGHRS and CDR2 is YFSETQ. This sample was included in a study of blood T cell repertoires in COVID-19. Overall study context: The cDNA or gDNA used as material had been derived from T cells, B-cell-depleted T cells, or PBMCs.

Per the study methods: Reference gene primer amplification in the assay estimated nucleated cell counts. Generated by immunoSEQ multiplex PCR, the TCRdb table keeps only in-frame clones and is missing some. V and J calls and clone size come straight from that table; D and trimming were deduced from the DNA. The data show around 70,000 clones, approximately 81% seen once. The rearrangement uses TRBV5-1 and TRBJ2-5; D remains unclear. The TCR comes from a woman aged 55-70 years with acute or convalescent COVID-19. Sequencing was performed on peripheral blood. The DNA of the CDR3 is TGCGCCAGCAGCTTCAACCAAGAGACCCAGTACTTC. Encoded protein: CASSFNQETQYF.